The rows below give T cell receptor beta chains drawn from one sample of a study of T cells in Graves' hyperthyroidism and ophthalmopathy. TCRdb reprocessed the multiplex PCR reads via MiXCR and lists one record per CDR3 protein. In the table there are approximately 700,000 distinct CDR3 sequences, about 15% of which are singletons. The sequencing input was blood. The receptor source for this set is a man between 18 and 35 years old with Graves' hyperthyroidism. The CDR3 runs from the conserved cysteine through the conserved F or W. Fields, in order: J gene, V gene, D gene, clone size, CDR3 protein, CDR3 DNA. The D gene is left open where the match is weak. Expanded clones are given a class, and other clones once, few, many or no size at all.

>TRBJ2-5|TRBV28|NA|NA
CASSSSLEGPETQYF
TGTGCCAGCAGTTCCTCCCTTGAGGGGCCGGAGACCCAGTACTTC
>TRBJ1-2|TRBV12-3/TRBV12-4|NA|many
CASSPRTSNGYTF
TGTGCCAGCAGCCCGAGGACAAGTAATGGCTACACCTTC
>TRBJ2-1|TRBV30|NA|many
CAWSFGGPANEQFF
TGTGCCTGGAGTTTCGGGGGGCCGGCTAATGAGCAGTTCTTC
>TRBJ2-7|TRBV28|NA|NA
CASSLGLPLTNYEQYF
TGTGCCAGCAGCCTGGGACTTCCCTTGACGAATTACGAGCAGTACTTC
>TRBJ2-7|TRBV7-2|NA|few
CASSSSSREQYF
TGTGCCAGCAGCTCCTCTTCACGGGAGCAGTACTTC
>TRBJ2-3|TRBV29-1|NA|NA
CSVAPTRGRSTDTQYF
TGCAGCGTTGCCCCGACTAGGGGCCGTAGCACAGATACGCAGTATTTT
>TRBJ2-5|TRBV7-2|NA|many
CASSLEGEDETQYF
TGTGCCAGCAGCTTAGAGGGAGAGGATGAGACCCAGTACTTC
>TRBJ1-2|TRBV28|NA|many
CASSLANSNYGYTF
TGTGCCAGCAGTTTGGCCAATTCTAACTATGGCTACACCTTC
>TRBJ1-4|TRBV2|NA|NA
CAGSLDLNERLFF
TGTGCCGGATCACTGGACCTTAATGAAAGACTGTTTTTT
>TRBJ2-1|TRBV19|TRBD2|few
CASSGGRLAGAYEQFF
TGTGCCAGTAGTGGGGGGCGGCTAGCGGGAGCATATGAGCAGTTCTTC
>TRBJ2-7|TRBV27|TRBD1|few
CASSPTAGTASYEQYF
TGTGCCAGCAGCCCAACTGCCGGGACAGCATCCTACGAGCAGTACTTC
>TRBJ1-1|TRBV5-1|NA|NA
CASSWGMGRRQAFF
TGCGCCAGCAGCTGGGGTATGGGCAGGAGGCAAGCTTTCTTT
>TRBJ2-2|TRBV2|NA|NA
CASSEALATGELFF
TGTGCCAGCAGTGAAGCTTTGGCCACCGGGGAGCTGTTTTTT
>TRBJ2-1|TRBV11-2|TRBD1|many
CASSLVGTGDYNEQFF
TGTGCCAGCAGCTTAGTTGGGACAGGGGACTACAATGAGCAGTTCTTC
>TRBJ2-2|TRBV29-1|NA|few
CSVAGRRNGELFF
TGCAGCGTTGCCGGGAGAAGGAACGGGGAGCTGTTTTTT
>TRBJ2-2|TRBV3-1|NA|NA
CASSQDWAGTGGLFF
TGTGCCAGCAGCCAAGACTGGGCGGGCACCGGGGGGCTGTTTTTT
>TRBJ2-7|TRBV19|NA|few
CASSPRPLGANEQYF
TGTGCCAGTAGTCCCCGGCCCCTTGGGGCTAACGAGCAGTACTTC
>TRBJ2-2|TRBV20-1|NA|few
CSAPDRFGGELFF
TGCAGTGCCCCCGACAGGTTTGGCGGGGAGCTGTTTTTT
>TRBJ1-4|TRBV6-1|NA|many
CAGTEAGNEKLFF
TGTGCCGGTACAGAGGCTGGTAATGAAAAACTGTTTTTT
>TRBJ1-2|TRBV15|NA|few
CATSRDRADDGYTF
TGTGCCACCAGCAGAGATCGGGCAGACGATGGCTACACCTTC
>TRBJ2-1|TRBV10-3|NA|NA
CAISSTITSSYNEQFF
TGTGCCATCAGTTCTACCATAACTAGCTCCTACAATGAGCAGTTCTTC
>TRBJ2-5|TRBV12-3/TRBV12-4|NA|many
CASSLRQQETQYF
TGTGCCAGCAGTTTAAGACAGCAAGAGACCCAGTACTTC
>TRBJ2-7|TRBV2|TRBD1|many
CASTDRGPYEQYF
TGTGCCAGCACGGACAGGGGGCCCTACGAGCAGTACTTC
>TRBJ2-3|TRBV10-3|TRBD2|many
CASRTSGYTPNTDTQYF
TGTGCCAGCAGGACTAGCGGGTACACCCCCAACACAGATACGCAGTATTTT
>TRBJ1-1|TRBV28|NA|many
CASSSTGYRAFF
TGTGCCAGCAGTTCAACAGGGTATCGGGCTTTCTTT
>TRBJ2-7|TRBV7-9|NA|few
CASSFPGQIYEQYF
TGTGCCAGCAGCTTTCCGGGACAAATCTACGAGCAGTACTTC
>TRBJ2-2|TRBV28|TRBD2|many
CASSSRGLAGGHPNTGELFF
TGTGCCAGCAGTTCACGAGGACTAGCGGGAGGCCACCCGAACACCGGGGAGCTGTTTTTT
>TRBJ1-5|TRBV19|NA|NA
CASSIRGPQPQHF
TGTGCCAGTAGTATTAGGGGCCCCCAGCCCCAGCATTTT
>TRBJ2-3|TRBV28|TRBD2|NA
CARSRGEDTQYF
TGTGCCAGATCCCGGGGGGAAGATACGCAGTATTTT
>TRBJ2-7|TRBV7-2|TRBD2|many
CASSLAGGGSYEQYF
TGTGCCAGCAGTTTAGCGGGAGGAGGCTCCTACGAGCAGTACTTC
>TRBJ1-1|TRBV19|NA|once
CASSISGTLNTEAFF
TGTGCCAGTAGTATCTCCGGGACACTGAACACTGAAGCTTTCTTT
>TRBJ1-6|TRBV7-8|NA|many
CASSPGRELNSPLHF
TGTGCCAGCAGCCCCGGACGGGAACTTAATTCACCCCTCCACTTT
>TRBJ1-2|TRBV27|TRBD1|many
CASSLKYGTGGFGYTF
TGTGCCAGCAGTTTAAAATACGGGACAGGGGGATTCGGCTACACCTTC
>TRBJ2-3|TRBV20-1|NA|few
CSARVLLRSTDTQYF
TGCAGTGCTAGAGTATTGCTTCGGAGCACAGATACGCAGTATTTT
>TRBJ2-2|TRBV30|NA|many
CAWIGTSHTGELFF
TGTGCCTGGATAGGGACATCTCACACCGGGGAGCTGTTTTTT
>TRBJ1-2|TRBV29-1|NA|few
CSVGSAGGGYTF
TGCAGCGTTGGTAGCGCGGGAGGCGGCTACACCTTC
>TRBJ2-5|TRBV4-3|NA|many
CASSQDGAGGTQYF
TGCGCCAGCAGCCAAGATGGGGCCGGAGGAACCCAGTACTTC
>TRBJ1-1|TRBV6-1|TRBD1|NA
CASSSPPGQGGSTEAFF
TGTGCCAGCAGTTCTCCACCAGGACAGGGAGGAAGCACTGAAGCTTTCTTT
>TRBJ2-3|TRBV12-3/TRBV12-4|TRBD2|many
CASSVWTSGKVLGDTQYF
TGTGCCAGCAGTGTCTGGACTAGCGGGAAGGTTTTGGGGGATACGCAGTATTTT
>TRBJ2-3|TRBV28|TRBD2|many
CASSPRTSGLADTQYF
TGTGCCAGCAGTCCTCGGACTAGCGGTCTGGCAGATACGCAGTATTTT
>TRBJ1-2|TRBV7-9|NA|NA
CASSSEIYGYTF
TGTGCCAGCAGCTCGGAGATCTATGGCTACACCTTC
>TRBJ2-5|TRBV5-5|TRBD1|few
CASSLGTGGEETQYF
TGTGCCAGCAGCTTAGGAACAGGGGGAGAAGAGACCCAGTACTTC
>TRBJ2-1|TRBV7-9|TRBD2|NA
CASSNFPGLPQGFF
TGTGCCAGCTCCAACTTTCCGGGACTACCTCAGGGGTTCTTC
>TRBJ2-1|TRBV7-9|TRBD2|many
CASSHLGLAAYNEQFF
TGTGCCAGCAGCCACCTGGGACTAGCGGCCTACAATGAGCAGTTCTTC
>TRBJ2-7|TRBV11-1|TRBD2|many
CASSRTSGSLRSLEQYF
TGTGCCAGCAGCCGGACTAGCGGGAGTCTCCGTAGCCTCGAGCAGTACTTC
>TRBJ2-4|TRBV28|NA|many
CASSLGGAKNIQYF
TGTGCCAGCAGCCTAGGGGGGGCCAAAAACATTCAGTACTTC
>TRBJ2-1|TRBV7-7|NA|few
CASSSRPGNEQFF
TGTGCTAGCAGCTCCCGACCGGGGAATGAGCAGTTCTTC
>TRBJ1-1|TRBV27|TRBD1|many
CASRLTGGVTEAFF
TGTGCCAGCCGCCTGACAGGGGGTGTCACTGAAGCTTTCTTT
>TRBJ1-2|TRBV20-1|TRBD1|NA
CSTVGTAHSNYGYTF
TGCAGTACCGTAGGGACAGCACATTCTAACTATGGCTACACCTTC
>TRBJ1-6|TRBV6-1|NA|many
CASSERQVSNSPLHF
TGTGCCAGCAGTGAGAGACAGGTCTCGAATTCACCCCTCCACTTT
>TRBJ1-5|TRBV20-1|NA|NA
CSALTDSNQPQHF
TGCAGTGCTTTGACAGATAGCAATCAGCCCCAGCATTTT
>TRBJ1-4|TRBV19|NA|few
CASSFETGSPNEKLFF
TGTGCCAGTAGTTTCGAGACCGGGTCGCCTAATGAAAAACTGTTTTTT
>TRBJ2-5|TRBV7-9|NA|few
CASSLGVGRRRETQYF
TGTGCCAGCAGCTTAGGTGTCGGGAGAAGGCGAGAGACCCAGTACTTC
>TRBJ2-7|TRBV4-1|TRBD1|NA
CASSQDGGTGNYEQYF
TGCGCCAGCAGCCAAGATGGTGGGACAGGAAACTACGAGCAGTACTTC
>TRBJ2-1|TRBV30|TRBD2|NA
CAWSGPTSGSGNEQFF
TGTGCCTGGAGTGGACCAACTAGCGGGAGTGGGAATGAGCAGTTCTTC
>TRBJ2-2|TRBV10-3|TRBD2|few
CAISELAERTGELFF
TGTGCCATCAGTGAACTAGCGGAAAGAACCGGGGAGCTGTTTTTT
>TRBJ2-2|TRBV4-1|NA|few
CASTAYQGDTGELFF
TGCGCCAGCACCGCGTATCAGGGAGACACCGGGGAGCTGTTTTTT
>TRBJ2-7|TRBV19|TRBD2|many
CASSTSGGTYEQYF
TGTGCCAGTAGTACTAGCGGCGGGACCTACGAGCAGTACTTC
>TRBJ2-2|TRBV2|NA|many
CASYKTGELFF
TGTGCCAGCTATAAAACCGGGGAGCTGTTTTTT
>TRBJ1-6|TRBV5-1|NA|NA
CASSSRTDNSPLHF
TGCGCCAGCAGCTCACGGACGGATAATTCACCCCTCCACTTT